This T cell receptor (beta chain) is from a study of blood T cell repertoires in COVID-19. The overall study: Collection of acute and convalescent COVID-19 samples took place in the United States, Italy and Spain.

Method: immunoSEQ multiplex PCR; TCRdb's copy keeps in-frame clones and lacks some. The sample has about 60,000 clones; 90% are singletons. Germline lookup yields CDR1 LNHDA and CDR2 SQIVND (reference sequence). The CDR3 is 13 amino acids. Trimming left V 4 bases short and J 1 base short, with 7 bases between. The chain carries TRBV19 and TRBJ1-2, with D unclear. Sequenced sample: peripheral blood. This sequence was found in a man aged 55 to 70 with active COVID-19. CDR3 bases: TGTGCCAGTAGTAGCCGGGATAACTATGGCTACACCTTC. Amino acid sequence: CASSSRDNYGYTF.